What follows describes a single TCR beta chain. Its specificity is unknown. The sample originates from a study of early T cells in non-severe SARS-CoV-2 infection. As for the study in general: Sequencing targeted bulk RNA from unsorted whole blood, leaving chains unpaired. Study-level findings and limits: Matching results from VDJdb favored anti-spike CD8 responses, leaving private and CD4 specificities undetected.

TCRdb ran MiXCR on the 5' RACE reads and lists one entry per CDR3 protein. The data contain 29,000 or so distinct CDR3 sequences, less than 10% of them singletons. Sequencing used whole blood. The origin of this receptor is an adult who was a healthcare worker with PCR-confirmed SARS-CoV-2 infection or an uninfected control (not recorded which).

The CDR3 loop is CASSLPGQGSGGYTF. The CDR3 DNA is TGTGCCAGCAGCTTACCCGGACAGGGAAGCGGTGGCTACACCTTC. The chain joins TRBV6-2 or TRBV6-3 to TRBJ1-2, with TRBD1 matching 8 bases. CDR1 is MNHEY, CDR2 SVGEGT, per germline. This CDR3 is built from 15 residues. V trimming: 6 bases; J trimming: 7 bases; junction bases outside the gene matches: 13.